Listed below are T cell receptor beta chains from one sample, sequenced in a study of beta chain features in type 1 diabetes. Produced via immunoSEQ multiplex PCR; TCRdb's table is partial and in-frame only. This sample carries 620,000 or so clones, about 16% of them seen once, and the ten largest clones take about 0.087%. The specimen sequenced was naive CD4+ T cells from blood. Receptor source: a man aged 18-30 years in good health. Each CDR3 is given with its conserved first and last residue. The D gene is left open where the match is weak. The size of a clone is reported for some rows only, either as once, few or many, or as a class for expanded clones.

size	length	D	V	J	DNA	CDR3
few	14	NA	TRBV7-9	TRBJ1-1	TGTGCCAGCAGCCCTGGGGCGGTCAACACTGAAGCTTTCTTT	CASSPGAVNTEAFF
NA	14	NA	TRBV7-7	TRBJ2-5	TGTGCTAGCAGCTCCACAGGGCACCAAGAGACCCAGTACTTC	CASSSTGHQETQYF
NA	18	NA	TRBV4-2	TRBJ2-6	TGTGCCAGCAGCCTGGGCCTTCACACCAACTCTGGGGCCAACGTCCTGACTTTC	CASSLGLHTNSGANVLTF
NA	11	NA	TRBV5-1	TRBJ2-7	TGCGCCAGCAGCATTGACAGAGAGCAGTACTTC	CASSIDREQYF
few	12	NA	TRBV9	TRBJ1-1	TGTGCCAGCGGAATTGGGACATCTGAAGCTTTCTTT	CASGIGTSEAFF
few	16	TRBD1	TRBV5-1	TRBJ2-3	TGCGCCAGCAGCTTGGCGGGACAGGGGGCCACAGATACGCAGTATTTT	CASSLAGQGATDTQYF
few	14	NA	TRBV7-2	TRBJ1-3	TGTGCCAGCAGCTTAGCAATCTCTGGAAACACCATATATTTT	CASSLAISGNTIYF
NA	13	NA	TRBV28	TRBJ1-2	TGTGCCAGCAGTTCCCCCCGGGGGTGGGGCTACACCTTC	CASSSPRGWGYTF
NA	13	NA	TRBV18	TRBJ1-1	TGTGCCAGCTCACAAGGGGAGGGGACTGAAGCTTTCTTT	CASSQGEGTEAFF
NA	16	NA	TRBV5-4	TRBJ2-5	TGTGCCAGCAGCTCTGACCAGGGTGGCGCCCAAGAGACCCAGTACTTC	CASSSDQGGAQETQYF
few	18	NA	TRBV21-1	TRBJ2-1	TGTGCCAGATCTACGGGACTAGCGGGAGGATCATTTCGGCATGAGCAGTTCTTC	CARSTGLAGGSFRHEQFF
NA	13	NA	TRBV7-3	TRBJ1-2	TGTGCCAGCAGCTTAACGGGTTACTATGGCTACACCTTC	CASSLTGYYGYTF
NA	15	TRBD1	TRBV28	TRBJ2-3	TGTGCCAGCAGTGCGCCCGGGACAGGGCCAGATACGCAGTATTTT	CASSAPGTGPDTQYF
NA	15	NA	TRBV29-1	TRBJ1-2	TGCAGCGTTGTGAGGCGTTTCGGGGAAGTAGAGGGCTACACCTTC	CSVVRRFGEVEGYTF
few	15	TRBD1	TRBV25-1	TRBJ1-2	TGTGCCAGCAGTGAGACAGGGGGCCCCAGCTATGGCTACACCTTC	CASSETGGPSYGYTF
NA	15	NA	TRBV7-6	TRBJ1-1	TGTGCCAGCAGCCCTTTCAGGACAGCGAACACTGAAGCTTTCTTT	CASSPFRTANTEAFF